Sequencing of this TCR beta chain was carried out in a study of T cell repertoires in cytomegalovirus infection. MiXCR, applied by TCRdb to the reads, yields one record per CDR3 protein. The sample lists fewer than 900,000 distinct CDR3 sequences, almost 30% seen once, with roughly 14% in the top ten. CDR1 and CDR2 (germline): SGHVS, FQNEAQ. The length of the CDR3 is 15 residues. Trimming removed 4 bases from V and 2 bases from J, with 13 bases in between. Notes on this clonotype: The antigen is not known.

This clonotype was obtained from a human donor in good health (CMV status not recorded). Some clones in this sample may be carry-over from other donors' samples. The sample consisted of cultured CD8+ T cells from PBMCs, taken from culture after CMV antigen stimulation. J is TRBJ2-3 and V is TRBV7-8; maybe TRBD1 (6 bases). The CDR3 region has the DNA TGTGCCAGCAGCTCCAGGGGTTTTTTCACAGATACGCAGTATTTT. Its translation: CASSSRGFFTDTQYF. Drawing the rest from reference TRBV7-8 and TRBJ2-3, the complete variable domain is GAGVSQSPRYKVAKRGQDVALRCDPISGHVSLFWYQQALGQGPEFLTYFQNEAQLDKSGLPSDRFFAERPEGSVSTLKIQRTQQEDSAVYLCASSSRGFFTDTQYFGPGTRLTVL.